Each of the 14 T cell receptor beta chains below was sequenced from the same sample in a study of Ad26.COV2.S vaccination and SARS-CoV-2 variants. Stated treatment: around 19 received Ad26.COV2.S at low or high dose, single or two shots; about five received placebo; per-sample allocation not given. Samples analyzed were those drawn on day 63 after the first vaccine or placebo injection. TCRdb's copy holds only in-frame clones and misses some; the assay was immunoSEQ multiplex PCR. The sample has roughly 420,000 clones; 85% to 90% are singletons. The specimen was peripheral blood, collected in a trial of Ad26.COV2.S vaccine versus placebo. These TCRs come from a person between 18 and 59 years old who received the Ad26.COV2.S COVID-19 vaccine or a placebo.

CDR3 in DNA: TGTGCCAGCAGTTTCGGCCGGGTGGGGGAGCAGTACTTC. This encodes CASSFGRVGEQYF. V usage is TRBV28 and J usage is TRBJ2-7; D gene unclear. Trimming took 3 bases from V and 7 from J, leaving 13 bases between them. The germline CDR1 and CDR2 sequences are MDHEN and SYDVKM. The CDR3 spans 13 residues.

The chain combines TRBV5-6 with TRBJ2-3; 7 bases are shared with TRBD1. Germline V gene data show CDR1 as SGHDT and CDR2 as YYEEEE. V lost 2 bases to trimming and J lost 2 bases; unmatched junction nucleotides: 5. The CDR3 runs to 15 residues. This chain's CDR3 is CASSFNRGSTDTQYF. In DNA, the CDR3 is TGTGCCAGCAGCTTCAACAGGGGTTCCACAGATACGCAGTATTTT.

This rearrangement joins TRBV4-2 to TRBJ1-2, with a weak D call TRBD1 (5 bases). V lost 3 bases and J lost 4, with 12 bases in between. Per the germline V gene, CDR1 is LGHNA and CDR2 is YNFKEQ. The CDR3 extends over 14 amino acids. The CDR3 region is CASSQFQGTYGYTF. For the CDR3, the DNA is TGTGCCAGCAGCCAGTTCCAGGGTACCTATGGCTACACCTTC.

The rearrangement uses TRBV30 and TRBJ2-1; a weak D match, TRBD2 (6 bases). Germline V gene sequence: CDR1 GTSNPN, CDR2 SVGIG (reference sequence). The CDR3 loop spans 15 amino acids. V lost 4 bases, J lost 0 bases, and 13 bases lay in between. CDR3 residues: CAWNPTRSSYNEQFF. CDR3 DNA sequence: TGTGCCTGGAACCCGACTAGGAGCTCCTACAATGAGCAGTTCTTC.

This chain connects TRBV7-2 to TRBJ2-2; the D gene is possibly TRBD2 (5 bases). Germline-derived CDR1 and CDR2 are SGHTA and FQGNSA. The CDR3 has 16 residues. The V end lost 6 bases, the J end lost 7 bases, and 21 bases lay between the germline ends. CDR3 loop: CASSRRGMRKHGELFF. The CDR3, as DNA: TGTGCCAGCAGTCGAAGAGGGATGCGGAAGCACGGGGAGCTGTTTTTT.

This clone was seen only once. The chain employs TRBV7-6 and TRBJ2-3; TRBD2 matches 8 bases. Trimming cost V 4 bases and J 1 base; bases outside gene matches: 10. CDR1 is SGHVS, CDR2 FNYEAQ, per germline. This CDR3 spans 17 amino acids. CDR3 sequence (DNA): TGTGCCAGCAGCTGGGACCCACTAGCGGCAGGCACAGATACGCAGTATTTT. Protein: CASSWDPLAAGTDTQYF.

The CDR3 protein is CASSPPIGQPQHF. In nucleotides, the CDR3 is TGTGCCAGCTCACCACCGATCGGTCAGCCCCAGCATTTT. The chain employs TRBV18 and TRBJ1-5; D remains unclear. CDR1 and CDR2 (germline): KGHSH, LQKENI. The CDR3 runs to 13 residues. Trimming cost V 0 bases and J 6 bases, with 6 bases left between them.

The CDR3 reads CASSSGQGGQPQHF. Here the CDR3 DNA reads TGCGCCAGCAGCAGCGGACAGGGAGGTCAGCCCCAGCATTTT. V is TRBV5-1 and J is TRBJ1-5; 8 nucleotides align to TRBD1. Germline CDR1 and CDR2: SGHRS and YFSETQ. The CDR3 spans 14 residues. V shed 4 bases and J 6 bases; nucleotides not matched to a gene: 6.

This chain links TRBV4-3 with TRBJ1-5; a possible D gene is TRBD1 (6 bases). V shed 3 bases and J shed 2 bases, with 8 bases lying between them. CDR3 length: 14 amino acids. Per germline, CDR1 LGHNA and CDR2 YSLEER. The CDR3 bases are TGCGCCAGCAGCCAGAGACAGGGCAATCAGCCCCAGCATTTT. The encoded protein is CASSQRQGNQPQHF.

Only a few counts were recorded for this clone. The chain uses TRBV7-2 and TRBJ2-7, with a possible D match to TRBD1 (5 bases). The germline CDR1 and CDR2 sequences are SGHTA and FQGNSA. V dropped 1 base and J dropped 3 bases, with 13 bases sitting between them. This CDR3 has 15 residues. The CDR3 region is CASSLVYGQGYEQYF. The CDR3 coding sequence is TGTGCCAGCAGCTTAGTTTATGGTCAGGGCTACGAGCAGTACTTC.

This clone was observed a few times. This chain joins TRBV11-1 and TRBJ1-5; D is perhaps TRBD1 (5 bases). Germline V gene sequence: CDR1 SGHAT, CDR2 FQDESV (reference sequence). Trimming removed 5 bases at V and 5 bases at J, with 10 bases between. This CDR3 region has 13 residues. The CDR3 bases are TGTGCCAGCAGCCCAGGGAAGGATCAGCCCCAGCATTTT. Protein: CASSPGKDQPQHF.

The V gene is TRBV24-1, the J gene TRBJ2-3; 8 bases are shared with TRBD2. Germline assignment: CDR1 KGHDR and CDR2 SFDVKD. V gave up 4 bases and J gave up 4 bases; unmatched junction bases: 6. This CDR3 is built from 15 residues. CDR3 in DNA: TGTGCCACCAGTGACAGCGGGAGCTTTCCAGATACGCAGTATTTT. This gives the protein CATSDSGSFPDTQYF.

This chain uses TRBV5-6 with TRBJ1-2; 9 nucleotides line up with TRBD1. Germline V CDR1 and CDR2: SGHDT, YYEEEE. This CDR3 is built from 13 residues. The V segment lost 4 bases and the J segment 6 bases; nucleotides outside the gene matches: 4. CDR3 nucleotides: TGTGCCAGCAGCCATTGGGACAGGGATGGCTACACCTTC. Translating it yields CASSHWDRDGYTF.

This clone was detected a few times. The CDR3 is CASSYGPLIWAGANVLTF. CDR3 DNA sequence: TGTGCCAGCAGCTACGGGCCCTTAATCTGGGCTGGGGCCAACGTCCTGACTTTC. This chain joins TRBV13 and TRBJ2-6; the D is unclear. The CDR3 is 18 amino acids. Trimming shortened V by 4 bases and J by 2 bases, and 18 bases separated the two germline ends. Germline V gene data show CDR1 as PRHDT and CDR2 as FYEKMQ (reference sequence).